This TCR beta chain was documented in a study of T cells in women clearing cervical HPV infection. Study background: Cases' blood sampling followed lesion detection by median approximately 150 days (90 to 200). HLA type stays a possible confounder, typing being limited.

Some clones are missing from TCRdb's copy, which holds only in-frame ones; the method was immunoSEQ multiplex PCR. The sample has about 35,000 clones. HPV was found by MY09/MY11 PCR and dot-blot genotyping. Study-level points and caveats: TRBV6-7 abundance was lower in cases than controls (around 0.11% versus 0.16%).

J gave up 3 bases and V 8 bases, and 10 bases lay outside the gene matches. This CDR3 is 16 amino acids long. Per the germline V gene, CDR1 is MDHEN and CDR2 is SYDVKM. Notes on this clone: Its specificity is unknown. The read gets to within 3 residues of the CDR3 end, and the germline J gene fills in the rest.

The sequenced sample consisted of blood buffy coat. This chain connects TRBV28 to TRBJ2-1; 10 nucleotides align to TRBD1. The clonotype originates from a woman aged 18-70 years with a cervical HPV16 infection that either progressed to CIN3+ or cleared (not recorded which). The covered CDR3 bases are TGTGCCAGCTTTTCCGGGACAGGGGCCATCTACAATGAG. The encoded protein is CASFSGTGAIYNE. From start to end, the CDR3 is CASFSGTGAIYNEQFF.